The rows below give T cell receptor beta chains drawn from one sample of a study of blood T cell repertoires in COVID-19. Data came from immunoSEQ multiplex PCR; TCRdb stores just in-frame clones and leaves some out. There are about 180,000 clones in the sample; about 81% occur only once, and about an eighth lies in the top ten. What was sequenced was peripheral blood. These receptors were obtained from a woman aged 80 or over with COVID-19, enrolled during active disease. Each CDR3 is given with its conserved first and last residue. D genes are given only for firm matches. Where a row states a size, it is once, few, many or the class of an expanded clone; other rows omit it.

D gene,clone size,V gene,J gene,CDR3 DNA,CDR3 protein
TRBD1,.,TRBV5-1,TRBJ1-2,TGCGCCAGCAGCGCCTGGGACAGTAACTATGGCTACACCTTC,CASSAWDSNYGYTF
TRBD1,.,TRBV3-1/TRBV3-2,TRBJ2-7,TGTGCCAGCAGTCGGACAGGGCCCTACGAGCAGTACTTC,CASSRTGPYEQYF
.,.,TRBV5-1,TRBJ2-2,TGCGCCAGCAGCTTTCGGGTAGCGGCGAACACCGGGGAGCTGTTTTTT,CASSFRVAANTGELFF
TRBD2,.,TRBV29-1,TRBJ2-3,TGCAGCGGGAAAGGACTAGCGGGACCCACAGATACGCAGTATTTT,CSGKGLAGPTDTQYF
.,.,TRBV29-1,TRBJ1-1,TGCAGTGGGATCTATTCAGGGGCCACTGAAGCTTTCTTT,CSGIYSGATEAFF
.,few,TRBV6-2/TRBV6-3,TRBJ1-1,TGTGCCAGCAGCCCCAGGGTAGGGGCGCCTCTTGGCACTGAAGCTTTCTTT,CASSPRVGAPLGTEAFF
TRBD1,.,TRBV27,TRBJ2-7,TGTGCCAGCAGTGTAGGGGGCGCGGTTTACGAGCAGTACTTC,CASSVGGAVYEQYF
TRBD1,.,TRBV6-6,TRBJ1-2,TGTGCCAGCAGTCTTACTGGGGGACAGGGATTGGGCGGCTACACCTTC,CASSLTGGQGLGGYTF
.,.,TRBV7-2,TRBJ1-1,TGTGCCAGCAGCTTAGAGGTTGGGGGGGGGACTGAAGCTTTCTTT,CASSLEVGGGTEAFF
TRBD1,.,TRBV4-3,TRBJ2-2,TGCGCCAGCAGCCAAGATCCAGGGGGCTTGGCCGGGGAGCTGTTTTTT,CASSQDPGGLAGELFF
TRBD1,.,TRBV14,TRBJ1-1,TGTGCCAGCAGCCAAAGAGGGGGCTACAGGATGAACACTGAAGCTTTCTTT,CASSQRGGYRMNTEAFF
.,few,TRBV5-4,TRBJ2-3,TGTGCCAGCAGCCCGGACAGCTTCACAGATACGCAGTATTTT,CASSPDSFTDTQYF
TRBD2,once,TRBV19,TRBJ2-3,TGTGCCAGTAGTATCACGGGGGGGTGGGATACGCAGTATTTT,CASSITGGWDTQYF
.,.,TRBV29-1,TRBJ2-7,TGCAGCGCCATGACAGCGAGCTACGAGCAGTACTTC,CSAMTASYEQYF
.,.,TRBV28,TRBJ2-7,TGTGCCAGCAACGGCGAGCAGTACTTC,CASNGEQYF
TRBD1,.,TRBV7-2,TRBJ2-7,TGTGCCAGCAGCGAAGGGGGACAGGGGACCTACGAGCAGTACTTC,CASSEGGQGTYEQYF
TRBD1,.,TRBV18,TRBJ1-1,TGTGCCAGCTCGGCGGCAGGGGGCAACACTGAAGCTTTCTTT,CASSAAGGNTEAFF
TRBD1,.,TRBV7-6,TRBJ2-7,TGTGCCAGCAGCTTAGCGACGGGACAGGTCTCCTACGAGCAGTACTTC,CASSLATGQVSYEQYF
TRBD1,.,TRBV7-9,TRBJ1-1,TGTGCCAGCCTTCAGGGGGCGCGTACTGAAGCTTTCTTT,CASLQGARTEAFF
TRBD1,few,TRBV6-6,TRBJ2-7,TGTGCCAGCAGTTACTCGCGCGACAGGGGCGACGAGCAGTACTTC,CASSYSRDRGDEQYF
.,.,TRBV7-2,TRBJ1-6,TGTGCCAGCAGCTACCTAAATTCACCCCTCCACTTT,CASSYLNSPLHF
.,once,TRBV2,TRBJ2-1,TGTGCCAGCAGTGGCGATGGTTATGAGCAGTTCTTC,CASSGDGYEQFF
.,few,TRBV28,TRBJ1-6,TGTGCCAGCAGTTTGGCGGACTATAATTCACCCCTCCACTTT,CASSLADYNSPLHF
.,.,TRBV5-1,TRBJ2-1,TGCGCCAGCAGCTTGGATGGGAGAGGCTACAATGAGCAGTTCTTC,CASSLDGRGYNEQFF
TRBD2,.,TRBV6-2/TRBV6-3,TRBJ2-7,TGTGCCAGCAGTTCCAGGGGACTAGCGGGGGAGTCCTACGAGCAGTACTTC,CASSSRGLAGESYEQYF
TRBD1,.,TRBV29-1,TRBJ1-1,TGCAGCGTCGATGGACAGGGCGGGGGACTGAACACTGAAGCTTTCTTT,CSVDGQGGGLNTEAFF
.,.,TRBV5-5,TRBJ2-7,TGTGCCAGCAGCTTGGCTGGGCTACAAAATTACGAGCAGTACTTC,CASSLAGLQNYEQYF
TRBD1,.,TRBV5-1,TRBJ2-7,TGCGCCAGCAGCCTCGGGACAGGTACTCTTGCCTACGAGCAGTACTTC,CASSLGTGTLAYEQYF
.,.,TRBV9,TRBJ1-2,TGTGCCAGCAGCGTAGGACAGCGATATGGCTACACCTTC,CASSVGQRYGYTF
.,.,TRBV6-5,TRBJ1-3,TGTGCCAGCAGTTACAGCGGGGTTGGAAACACCATATATTTT,CASSYSGVGNTIYF
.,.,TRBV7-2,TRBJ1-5,TGTGCCAGCAGCTTACGGTTCGGGGATAGCAATCAGCCCCAGCATTTT,CASSLRFGDSNQPQHF
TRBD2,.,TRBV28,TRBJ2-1,TGTGCCAGCAGTCCGCGGGACTACTCGTCGACCTACAATGAGCAGTTCTTC,CASSPRDYSSTYNEQFF
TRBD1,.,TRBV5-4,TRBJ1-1,TGTGCCAGCAGCTATGCGACAGGGACCACTGAAGCTTTCTTT,CASSYATGTTEAFF
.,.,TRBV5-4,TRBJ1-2,TGTGCCAGCAGCTTGGATTGGGAGAACGGCTACACCTTC,CASSLDWENGYTF
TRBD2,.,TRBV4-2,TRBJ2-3,TGTGCCAGCAGCCAAGAGGCCCCCCGGGGGGTAGCGGGATTGTCAGATACGCAGTATTTT,CASSQEAPRGVAGLSDTQYF
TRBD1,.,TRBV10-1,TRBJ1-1,TGCGCCAGCAGACCCGACAGGGTTTGGAAGTGCACTGAAGCTTTCTTT,CASRPDRVWKCTEAFF